This entry describes one T cell receptor (beta chain). The sample comes from a study of early T cells in non-severe SARS-CoV-2 infection. This CDR3 is 15 amino acids long. Germline V gene lookup returns CDR1 ENHRY and CDR2 SYGVKD. Trimming removed 7 bases at V and 1 base at J, with 16 bases between. In TCRdb, the 5' RACE reads were re-called with MiXCR into one record per CDR3 protein. The repertoire consists of some 71,000 distinct CDR3 sequences, with roughly 15% occurring once and the leading ten covering about 14%. This TCR came from an adult who was a healthcare worker with PCR-confirmed SARS-CoV-2 infection or an uninfected control (not recorded which). Input material: whole blood. This rearrangement joins TRBV10-3 to TRBJ1-1; tentative D call: TRBD1 (5 bases). For the CDR3, the DNA is TGTGCCATCAAGGACACTATCGTTACGAACACTGAAGCTTTCTTT. Amino acids: CAIKDTIVTNTEAFF.